The text below deals with one T cell receptor (beta chain). Some clones are missing from TCRdb's copy, which holds only in-frame ones; the method was immunoSEQ multiplex PCR. The sample has 150,000 to 200,000 clones; 70% to 90% are singletons. V was cut by 4 bases and J by 6 bases, with 4 bases left in between. The V gene's germline CDR1 is SGHRS and CDR2 YFSETQ. This CDR3 is built from 10 residues. These data belong to a study of blood T cell repertoires in COVID-19. Study at large: Spain, Italy and the United States supplied samples that represented acute and convalescent COVID-19.

The receptor comes from a man in his sixties with acute or convalescent COVID-19. Sequenced input: peripheral blood. The V gene is TRBV5-1, the J gene TRBJ1-1; D is unresolved. DNA for the CDR3: TGCGCCAGCAGCCATCCTGAAGCTTTCTTT. Translated: CASSHPEAFF.